A single sample gave rise to the 2 T cell receptor beta chains below, sequenced in a study of T cell responses to AZD1222 COVID-19 vaccine. Only in-frame clones appear in the TCRdb table, and some are missing; sequencing was by immunoSEQ multiplex PCR. Of around 150,000 clones in the sample, more than 90% were seen once. The sequencing here drew on peripheral blood, taken on day 0 of AZD1222 vaccination. These receptors all stem from an adult in good health.

The chain uses TRBV5-1 and TRBJ2-7; 10 bases line up with TRBD2. V shed 1 base and J 3 bases; nucleotides not matched to a gene: 7. CDR1 is SGHRS, CDR2 YFSETQ, per germline. The CDR3 loop spans 16 amino acids. CDR3 residues: CASSLRSSGGYYEQYF. The CDR3, as DNA: TGCGCCAGCAGCTTGCGGTCTAGCGGGGGCTACTACGAGCAGTACTTC.

Only a few counts were recorded for this clone. The chain joins TRBV6-5 to TRBJ1-4, with D possibly TRBD1 on 5 matching bases. Germline CDR1 and CDR2: MNHEY and SVGAGI. The V end lost 6 bases, the J end lost 8 bases, and 16 bases lay between the germline ends. The CDR3 spans 14 residues. CDR3 nucleotides: TGTGCCAGCAGGCTCGGGGGGAGAGGAGAAAAACTGTTTTTT. It specifies CASRLGGRGEKLFF.